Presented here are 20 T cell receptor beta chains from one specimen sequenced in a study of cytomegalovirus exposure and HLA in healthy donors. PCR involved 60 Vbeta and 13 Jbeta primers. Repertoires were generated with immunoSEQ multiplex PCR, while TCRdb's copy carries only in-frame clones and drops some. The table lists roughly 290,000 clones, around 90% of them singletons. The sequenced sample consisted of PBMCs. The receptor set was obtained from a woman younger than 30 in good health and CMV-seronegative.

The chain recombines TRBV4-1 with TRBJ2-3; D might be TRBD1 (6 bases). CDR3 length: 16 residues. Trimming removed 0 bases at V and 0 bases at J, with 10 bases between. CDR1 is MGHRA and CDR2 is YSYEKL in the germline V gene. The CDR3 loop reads CASSQDQGTSTDTQYF. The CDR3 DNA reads TGCGCCAGCAGCCAAGATCAGGGGACAAGCACAGATACGCAGTATTTT.

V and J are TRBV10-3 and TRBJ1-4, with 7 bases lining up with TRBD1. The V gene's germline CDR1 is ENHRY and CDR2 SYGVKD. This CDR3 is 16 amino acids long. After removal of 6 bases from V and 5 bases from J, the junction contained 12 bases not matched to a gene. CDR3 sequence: CAISHGGTVANEKLFF. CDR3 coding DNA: TGTGCCATCAGCCATGGGGGGACAGTTGCGAATGAAAAACTGTTTTTT.

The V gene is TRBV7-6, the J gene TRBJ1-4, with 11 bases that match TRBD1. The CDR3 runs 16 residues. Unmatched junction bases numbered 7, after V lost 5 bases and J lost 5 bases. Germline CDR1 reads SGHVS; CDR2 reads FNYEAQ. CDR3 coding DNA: TGTGCCAGCAGCCCCCGGACAGGGGGCCAGAATGAAAAACTGTTTTTT. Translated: CASSPRTGGQNEKLFF.

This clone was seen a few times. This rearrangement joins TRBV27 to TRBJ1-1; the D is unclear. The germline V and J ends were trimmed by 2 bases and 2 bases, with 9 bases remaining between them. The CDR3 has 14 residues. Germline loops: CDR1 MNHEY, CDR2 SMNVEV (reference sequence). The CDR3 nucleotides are TGTGCCAGCAGTTTAGTAGAAAAAAACACTGAAGCTTTCTTT. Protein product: CASSLVEKNTEAFF.

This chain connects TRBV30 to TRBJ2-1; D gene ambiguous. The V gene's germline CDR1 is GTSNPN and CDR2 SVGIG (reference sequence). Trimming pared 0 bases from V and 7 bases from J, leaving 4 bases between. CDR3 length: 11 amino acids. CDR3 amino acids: CAWSVRNEQFF. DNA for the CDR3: TGTGCCTGGAGTGTACGGAATGAGCAGTTCTTC.

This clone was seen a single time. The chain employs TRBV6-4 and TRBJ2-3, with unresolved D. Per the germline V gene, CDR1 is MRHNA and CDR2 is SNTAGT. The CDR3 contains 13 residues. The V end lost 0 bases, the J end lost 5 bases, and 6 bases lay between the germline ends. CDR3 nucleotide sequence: TGTGCCAGCAGTGACTCACATGGAGATACGCAGTATTTT. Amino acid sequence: CASSDSHGDTQYF.

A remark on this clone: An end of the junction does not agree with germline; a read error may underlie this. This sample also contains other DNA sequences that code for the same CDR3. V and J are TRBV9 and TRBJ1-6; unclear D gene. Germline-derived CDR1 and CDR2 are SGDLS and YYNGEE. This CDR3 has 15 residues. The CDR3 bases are TGTGCCAGCAGCGTATCGAGCTCCTATAATTCCCCCCTCCACTTT. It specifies CASSVSSSYNSPLHF.

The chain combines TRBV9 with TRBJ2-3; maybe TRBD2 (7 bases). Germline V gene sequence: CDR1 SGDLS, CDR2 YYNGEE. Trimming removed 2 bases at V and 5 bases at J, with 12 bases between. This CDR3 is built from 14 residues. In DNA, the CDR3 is TGTGCCAGCAGCGTGAGGGGGGGCCTAGATACGCAGTATTTT. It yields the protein CASSVRGGLDTQYF.

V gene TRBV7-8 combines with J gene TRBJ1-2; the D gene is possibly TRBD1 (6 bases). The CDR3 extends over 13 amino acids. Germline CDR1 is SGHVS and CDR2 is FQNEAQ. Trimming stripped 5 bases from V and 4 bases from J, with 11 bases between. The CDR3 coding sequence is TGTGCCAGCAGCGAACAGGGTCCCTATGGCTACACCTTC. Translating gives CASSEQGPYGYTF.

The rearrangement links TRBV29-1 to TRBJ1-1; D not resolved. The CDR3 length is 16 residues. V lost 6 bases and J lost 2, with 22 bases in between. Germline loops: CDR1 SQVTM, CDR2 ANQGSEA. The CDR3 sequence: CSVAGGMPGTNTEAFF. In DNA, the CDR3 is TGCAGCGTAGCGGGAGGTATGCCAGGAACAAACACTGAAGCTTTCTTT.

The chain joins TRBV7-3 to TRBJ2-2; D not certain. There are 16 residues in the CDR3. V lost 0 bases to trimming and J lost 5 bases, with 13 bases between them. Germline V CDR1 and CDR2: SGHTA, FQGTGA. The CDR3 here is CASSLTGPVNTGELFF. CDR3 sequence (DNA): TGTGCCAGCAGCTTAACGGGCCCGGTAAATACCGGGGAGCTGTTTTTT.

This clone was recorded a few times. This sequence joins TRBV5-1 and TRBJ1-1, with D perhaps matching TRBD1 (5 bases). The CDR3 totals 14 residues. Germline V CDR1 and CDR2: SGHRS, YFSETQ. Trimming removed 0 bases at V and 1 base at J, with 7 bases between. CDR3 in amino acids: CASSLEQANTEAFF. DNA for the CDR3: TGCGCCAGCAGCTTGGAACAGGCGAACACTGAAGCTTTCTTT.

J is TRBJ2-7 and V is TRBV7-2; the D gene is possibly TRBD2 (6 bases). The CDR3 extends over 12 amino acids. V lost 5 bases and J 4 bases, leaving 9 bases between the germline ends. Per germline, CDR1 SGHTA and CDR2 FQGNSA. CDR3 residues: CASSMTRYEQYF. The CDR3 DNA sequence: TGTGCCAGCAGCATGACTAGATACGAGCAGTACTTC.

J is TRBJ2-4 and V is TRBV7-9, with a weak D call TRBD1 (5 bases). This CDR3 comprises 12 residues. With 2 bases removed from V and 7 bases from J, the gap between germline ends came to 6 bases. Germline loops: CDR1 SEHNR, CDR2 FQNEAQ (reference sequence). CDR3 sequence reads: CASSLSGNIQYF. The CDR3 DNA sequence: TGTGCCAGCAGCTTATCAGGGAACATTCAGTACTTC. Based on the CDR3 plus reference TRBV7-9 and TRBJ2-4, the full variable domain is DTGVSQNPRHKITKRGQNVTFRCDPISEHNRLYWYRQTLGQGPEFLTYFQNEAQLEKSRLLSDRFSAERPKGSFSTLEIQRTEQGDSAMYLCASSLSGNIQYFGAGTRLSVL.

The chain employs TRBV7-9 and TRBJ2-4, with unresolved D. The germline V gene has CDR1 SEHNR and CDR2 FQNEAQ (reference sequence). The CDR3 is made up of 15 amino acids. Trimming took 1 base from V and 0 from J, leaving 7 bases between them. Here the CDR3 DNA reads TGTGCCAGCAGCTTAGTCTCCTTAGCCAAAAACATTCAGTACTTC. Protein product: CASSLVSLAKNIQYF.

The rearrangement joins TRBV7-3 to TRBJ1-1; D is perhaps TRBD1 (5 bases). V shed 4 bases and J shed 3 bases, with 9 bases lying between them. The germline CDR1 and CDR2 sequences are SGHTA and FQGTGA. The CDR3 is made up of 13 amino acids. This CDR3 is CASSSGGDTEAFF. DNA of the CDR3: TGTGCCAGCAGCTCCGGAGGGGACACTGAAGCTTTCTTT.

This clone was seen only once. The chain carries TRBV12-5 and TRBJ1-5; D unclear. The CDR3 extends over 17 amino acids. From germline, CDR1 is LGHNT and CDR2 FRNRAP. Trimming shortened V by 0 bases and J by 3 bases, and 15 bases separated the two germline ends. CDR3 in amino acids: CASGLVITSQDNQPQHF. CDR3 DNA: TGTGCTAGTGGTTTGGTCATTACGTCGCAGGACAATCAGCCCCAGCATTTT.

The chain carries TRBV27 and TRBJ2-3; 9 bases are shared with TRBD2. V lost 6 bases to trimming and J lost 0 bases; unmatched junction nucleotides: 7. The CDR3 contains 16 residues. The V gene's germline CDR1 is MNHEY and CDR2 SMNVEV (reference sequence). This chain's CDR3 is CASRILSGGSTDTQYF. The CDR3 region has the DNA TGTGCCAGCAGAATCCTAAGCGGGGGGAGCACAGATACGCAGTATTTT.

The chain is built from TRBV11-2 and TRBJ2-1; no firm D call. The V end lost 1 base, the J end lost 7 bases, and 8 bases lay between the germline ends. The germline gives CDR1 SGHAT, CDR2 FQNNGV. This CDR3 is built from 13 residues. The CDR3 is CASSLVRRNEQFF. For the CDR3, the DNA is TGTGCCAGCAGCTTAGTCCGTCGGAATGAGCAGTTCTTC.

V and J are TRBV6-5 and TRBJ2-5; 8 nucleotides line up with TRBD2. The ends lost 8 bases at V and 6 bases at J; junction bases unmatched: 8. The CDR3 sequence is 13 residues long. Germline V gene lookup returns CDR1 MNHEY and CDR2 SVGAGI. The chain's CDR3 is CASVGGARKTQYF. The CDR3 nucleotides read TGTGCCAGCGTCGGGGGGGCCCGAAAGACCCAGTACTTC.